Following are 29 T cell receptor beta chains from one sample sequenced in a study of shared clonotypes between healthy human individuals. Profiling relied on immunoSEQ multiplex PCR, and the TCRdb table lists in-frame clones only, not all of them. The sample shows 950,000 to 1,300,000 clones, about 74% of them seen only once. The specimen was memory CD4+ T cells sorted from blood. The subset denotes: CD45RA-negative fraction. The receptors here all came from a man aged 18 to 29 in good health.

This chain links TRBV19 with TRBJ2-1; TRBD2 agrees at 10 bases. This CDR3 has 12 residues. Germline V gene sequence: CDR1 LNHDA, CDR2 SQIVND (reference sequence). Trimming removed 5 bases from V and 12 bases from J; junction bases left unmatched: 4. CDR3 DNA: TGTGCCAGTAGTTCTAGCGGGAGCGCGCAGTTCTTC. This sequence encodes CASSSSGSAQFF. The full variable domain, rest sourced from reference TRBV19 and TRBJ2-1, is DGGITQSPKYLFRKEGQNVTLSCEQNLNHDAMYWYRQDPGQGLRLIYYSQIVNDFQKGDIAEGYSVSREKKESFPLTVTSAQKNPTAFYLCASSSSGSAQFFGPGTRLTVL.

In its sample, this clone was seen once. V usage is TRBV30 and J usage is TRBJ1-2; no reliable D call. The CDR3 has 15 amino acids. Germline V gene data show CDR1 as GTSNPN and CDR2 as SVGIG (reference sequence). V lost 0 bases to trimming and J lost 0 bases, with 11 bases between them. Written as DNA, the CDR3 is TGTGCCTGGAGTGTAGGGAGGGTCCCTAACTATGGCTACACCTTC. It yields the protein CAWSVGRVPNYGYTF.

The chain combines TRBV12-2 with TRBJ2-7; the table's D call, TRBD1, has no DNA check behind it. TRBV12-2 is deemed a pseudogene. CDR3 length: 20 amino acids. The CDR3 is CASRLTIRDRGLSSSYEQYF. As DNA, the CDR3 is TGTGCAAGTCGCTTGACTATCCGGGACAGGGGGCTCTCTAGCTCCTACGAGCAGTACTTC.

The genes are TRBV30 and TRBJ2-1, with TRBD2 matching over 9 bases. J was trimmed by 2 bases and V by 2 bases; bases with no gene match: 7. Germline CDR1 and CDR2: GTSNPN and SVGIG (reference sequence). This CDR3 is built from 16 residues. The CDR3 loop reads CAWSPYSGRPYNEQFF. CDR3 in DNA: TGTGCCTGGAGTCCATACAGCGGGAGGCCCTACAATGAGCAGTTCTTC.

The chain joins TRBV30 to TRBJ2-6; D is uncertain. V lost 3 bases and J 2 bases, leaving 8 bases between the germline ends. This CDR3 spans 14 amino acids. CDR1 GTSNPN and CDR2 SVGIG come from the germline V gene (reference sequence). DNA of the CDR3: TGTGCCTGGAGACGGAATACTGGGGCCAACGTCCTGACTTTC. Protein sequence: CAWRRNTGANVLTF.

The V gene is TRBV5-6, the J gene TRBJ2-3; possibly TRBD1 or TRBD2 for D (5 bases each). V lost 6 bases, J lost 2 bases, and 19 bases lay in between. The CDR3 contains 16 residues. Germline V gene data show CDR1 as SGHDT and CDR2 as YYEEEE. The CDR3 DNA reads TGTGCCAGCATCCGGTGGGGGAGACCTAACACAGATACGCAGTATTTT. Its translation is CASIRWGRPNTDTQYF.

This rearrangement joins TRBV7-2 to TRBJ2-7; the match to TRBD2 covers 9 bases. Germline lookup yields CDR1 SGHTA and CDR2 FQGNSA. This CDR3 contains 15 residues. The trim removed 7 bases at V and 0 bases at J, leaving 7 bases unmatched. The CDR3 DNA follows: TGTGCCAGCACTCCCCTAGCGGGAAACTCCTACGAGCAGTACTTC. Translation: CASTPLAGNSYEQYF.

This chain links TRBV10-3 with TRBJ2-3, with D perhaps being TRBD1 or TRBD2 (6 bases each). Germline V gene sequence: CDR1 ENHRY, CDR2 SYGVKD. CDR3 length: 16 residues. The V end lost 3 bases, the J end lost 4 bases, and 17 bases lay between the germline ends. DNA for the CDR3: TGTGCCATCAGTGACCCCGCCTATCGGGGGCCAGATACGCAGTATTTT. This sequence encodes CAISDPAYRGPDTQYF.

This chain connects TRBV30 to TRBJ2-1; TRBD2 aligns across 11 bases. In germline, CDR1 is GTSNPN, CDR2 SVGIG (reference sequence). Trimming took 0 bases from V and 7 from J; bases not matched to a gene: 5. The length of the CDR3 is 15 residues. CDR3 region: CAWSVIAGGTNEQFF. CDR3 bases: TGTGCCTGGAGTGTAATAGCGGGGGGGACAAATGAGCAGTTCTTC.

The chain links TRBV30 to TRBJ2-7; TRBD2 is a possible D gene (5 bases). Trimming left V 3 bases short and J 4 bases short, with 16 bases between. Germline CDR1 GTSNPN, CDR2 SVGIG (reference sequence). The CDR3 consists of 14 residues. The CDR3 loop is CAWRLGSGWYEQYF. For the CDR3, the DNA is TGTGCCTGGAGGCTCGGTTCGGGGTGGTACGAGCAGTACTTC.

The J gene is TRBJ2-7, the V gene TRBV5-6; maybe TRBD1 (6 bases). Germline CDR1 and CDR2: SGHDT and YYEEEE. The CDR3 consists of 13 residues. V lost 2 bases to trimming and J lost 4 bases, with 10 bases between them. The CDR3 reads CASSFTQGYEQYF. CDR3 in DNA: TGTGCCAGCAGCTTTACACAGGGTTACGAGCAGTACTTC.

This clone was picked up a small number of times. V usage is TRBV9 and J usage is TRBJ1-1, with D unresolved. This CDR3 comprises 15 residues. From germline, CDR1 is SGDLS and CDR2 YYNGEE. V was shortened by 2 bases and J by 4 bases, with 15 bases between the two germline ends. CDR3 nucleotide sequence: TGTGCCAGCAGCGTCATCGGGTCCGCAGGCACTGAAGCTTTCTTT. Translation: CASSVIGSAGTEAFF.

The chain joins TRBV18 to TRBJ2-2; 7 bases map to TRBD1. The CDR3 has 16 residues. Germline CDR1 and CDR2: KGHSH and LQKENI. V lost 3 bases, J lost 4 bases, and 8 bases stayed unmatched. CDR3 sequence reads: CASSPLTGAGTGELFF. The CDR3 DNA is TGTGCCAGCTCACCCCTCACAGGGGCGGGCACCGGGGAGCTGTTTTTT.

This clone occurred many times. The sample contains more than one DNA sequence encoding this CDR3. V gene TRBV28 combines with J gene TRBJ2-5; D remains unclear. The ends were cut back, 4 bases at V and 2 bases at J, with 11 bases in the middle. CDR1 and CDR2 (germline): MDHEN, SYDVKM. The CDR3 runs to 14 residues. The CDR3 reads CASSSGPAQETQYF. CDR3 sequence (DNA): TGTGCCAGCAGTTCCGGACCCGCTCAAGAGACCCAGTACTTC.

CDR3 nucleotide sequence: TGTGCCAGCAGCCTCCACCACAGGGCGCAGGTTCAGTACTTC. Translated: CASSLHHRAQVQYF. This chain connects TRBV28 to TRBJ2-7, with D tentatively TRBD1 (6 bases). Trimming left V 6 bases short and J 10 bases short, with 22 bases between. The CDR3 contains 14 residues. Germline assignment: CDR1 MDHEN and CDR2 SYDVKM.

In regard to this clone: The sample has other DNA sequences that encode this CDR3 too. The chain recombines TRBV6-5 with TRBJ2-3, with 13 bases that match TRBD2. The CDR3 runs to 15 residues. Germline CDR1 is MNHEY and CDR2 is SVGAGI. The junction had 1 base not matched to a gene; V was cut back by 4 bases and J by 3 bases. CDR3 amino acids: CASSWTSGGTDTQYF. DNA of the CDR3: TGTGCCAGCAGTTGGACTAGCGGGGGTACAGATACGCAGTATTTT.

The chain links TRBV30 to TRBJ2-1; 13 bases are shared with TRBD2. Germline CDR1 GTSNPN, CDR2 SVGIG (reference sequence). V shed 0 bases, J shed 7 bases, and the junction held 6 bases outside the gene matches. The CDR3 loop spans 16 amino acids. Written as DNA, the CDR3 is TGTGCCTGGAGTGTACAACGGACTAGCGGGAGAAATGAGCAGTTCTTC. Its protein product is CAWSVQRTSGRNEQFF.

The chain joins TRBV4-1 to TRBJ1-2; D ambiguous. The V and J ends lost 0 bases and 4 bases respectively, with 12 bases between them. Germline assignment: CDR1 MGHRA and CDR2 YSYEKL. The CDR3 totals 15 residues. DNA of the CDR3: TGCGCCAGCAGCCAAGAGGTAGTGGGCGGCTATGGCTACACCTTC. This encodes CASSQEVVGGYGYTF.

The gene calls are TRBV6-5 and TRBJ2-5; possible D gene TRBD2, 6 bases. The CDR3 is made up of 15 amino acids. Germline values: CDR1 MNHEY, CDR2 SVGAGI. V lost 6 bases to trimming and J lost 5 bases, with 19 bases between them. CDR3 DNA: TGTGCCAGCAGGCTCGACAATAGGGGAGGCGAGACCCAGTACTTC. This encodes CASRLDNRGGETQYF.

The chain uses TRBV5-1 and TRBJ2-5, with a weak D call TRBD2 (6 bases). V lost 3 bases and J 4 bases, leaving 10 bases between the germline ends. The CDR3 runs 13 residues. Germline CDR1 SGHRS, CDR2 YFSETQ. The CDR3 is CASSYGGSETQYF. In nucleotides, the CDR3 is TGCGCCAGCAGCTACGGGGGATCAGAGACCCAGTACTTC.

The CDR3 DNA is TGTGCTAGTGGTACGGGGACAGAGCCTACACAAGAGACCCAGTACTTC. Its protein is CASGTGTEPTQETQYF. The rearrangement joins TRBV12-5 to TRBJ2-5; TRBD1 matches at 7 bases. This CDR3 spans 16 amino acids. Germline V gives CDR1 LGHNT, CDR2 FRNRAP. Unmatched junction bases numbered 11, after V lost 5 bases and J lost 2 bases.

V usage is TRBV7-9 and J usage is TRBJ2-1; D is ambiguous. There are 11 residues in the CDR3. Trimming removed 5 bases at V and 8 bases at J, with 7 bases between. Germline CDR1 and CDR2: SEHNR and FQNEAQ (reference sequence). The CDR3 loop reads CASSHRDEQFF. DNA of the CDR3: TGTGCCAGCAGCCATAGGGATGAGCAGTTCTTC.

The genes are TRBV4-3 and TRBJ1-2; TRBD1 aligns across 8 bases. The V gene end was trimmed by 5 bases and the J gene end by 0 bases; junction bases not matched to a gene: 5. This CDR3 has 15 amino acids. Germline lookup yields CDR1 LGHNA and CDR2 YSLEER. This CDR3 is CASSSRTGPNYGYTF. In DNA, the CDR3 is TGCGCCAGCAGCTCACGGACAGGGCCTAACTATGGCTACACCTTC.

The chain combines TRBV28 with TRBJ2-7; 7 nucleotides match TRBD1. CDR1 and CDR2 from the germline V gene are MDHEN and SYDVKM. The CDR3 is made up of 16 amino acids. The ends lost 2 bases at V and 2 bases at J; junction bases unmatched: 9. CDR3 sequence: CASSLRQGFSTYEQYF. The DNA for the CDR3 is TGTGCCAGCAGTTTAAGACAGGGTTTCAGTACCTACGAGCAGTACTTC.

This clone was seen many times. The V call is TRBV27, the J call TRBJ2-3; D might be TRBD1 (6 bases). Trimming removed 10 bases from V and 3 bases from J, with 14 bases in between. The CDR3 covers 13 residues. The germline V gene encodes CDR1 MNHEY and CDR2 SMNVEV (reference sequence). The CDR3 DNA follows: TGTGCCATCTCCCGAAGGGGGACAGATACGCAGTATTTT. It specifies CAISRRGTDTQYF.

The chain recombines TRBV2 with TRBJ2-2; D is perhaps TRBD1 (6 bases). The CDR3 totals 16 residues. V lost 6 bases to trimming and J lost 4 bases, with 18 bases between them. The germline V gene encodes CDR1 SNHLY and CDR2 FYNNEI. The CDR3 DNA sequence: TGTGCCAGCAGCATAACAGGGACGGCGGGCACCGGGGAGCTGTTTTTT. This codes for CASSITGTAGTGELFF.

DNA of the CDR3: TGTGCCTGGAGACTCCCCGGGCGGCCCCAGCATTTT. Amino acids: CAWRLPGRPQHF. The gene calls are TRBV30 and TRBJ1-5; no firm D call. Between the trimmed V and J ends, which lost 3 bases and 9 bases, there was a span of 12 bases. Looked up from germline, CDR1 is GTSNPN and CDR2 is SVGIG (reference sequence). The CDR3 contains 12 residues.

The rearrangement joins TRBV5-1 to TRBJ1-6; D perhaps matches TRBD1 (6 bases). The CDR3 is 14 residues long. Per the germline V gene, CDR1 is SGHRS and CDR2 is YFSETQ. The CDR3: CATGNGLENSPLHF. Written as DNA, the CDR3 is TGCGCTACAGGGAATGGGCTAGAGAATTCACCCCTCCACTTT.

This CDR3 reads CASKGDGGELFF. Here the CDR3 DNA reads TGCGCCAGCAAAGGAGACGGCGGGGAGCTGTTTTTT. The chain carries TRBV5-1 and TRBJ2-2; no definite D call. Per the germline V gene, CDR1 is SGHRS and CDR2 is YFSETQ. This CDR3 is built from 12 residues. V lost 6 bases and J lost 7, with 10 bases in between.